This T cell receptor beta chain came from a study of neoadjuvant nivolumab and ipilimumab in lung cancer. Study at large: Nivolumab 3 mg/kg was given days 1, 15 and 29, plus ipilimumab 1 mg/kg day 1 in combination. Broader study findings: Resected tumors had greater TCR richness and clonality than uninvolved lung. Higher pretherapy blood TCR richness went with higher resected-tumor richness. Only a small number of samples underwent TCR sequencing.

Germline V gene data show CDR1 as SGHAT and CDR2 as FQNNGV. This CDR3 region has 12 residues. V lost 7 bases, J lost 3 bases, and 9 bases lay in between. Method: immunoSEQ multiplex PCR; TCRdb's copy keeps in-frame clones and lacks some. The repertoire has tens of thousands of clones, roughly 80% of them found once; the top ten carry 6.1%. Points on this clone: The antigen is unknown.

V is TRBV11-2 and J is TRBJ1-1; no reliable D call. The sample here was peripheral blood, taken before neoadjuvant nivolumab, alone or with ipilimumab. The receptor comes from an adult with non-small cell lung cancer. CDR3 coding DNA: TGTGCCAGCACCCAACGCGACACTGAAGCTTTCTTT. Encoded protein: CASTQRDTEAFF.